What follows describes a single T cell receptor (beta chain). Its antigen remains unknown. These data come from a study of blood T cells in healthy people across ages. Regarding the study as a whole: Unsorted PBMCs ruled out conclusive naive versus antigen-experienced comparison. Roughly linear declines in TCR beta diversity per million T cells occurred with age. Long-lived donors exceeded aged donors in naive CD4+ cells and diversity.

Germline V lookup: CDR1 WSHSY, CDR2 SAAADI. The CDR3 is 15 amino acids. Trimming removed 9 bases at V and 0 bases at J, with 18 bases between. It was with a sample-barcoded 5' primer and a J-beta primer mix that a second PCR of roughly 7 to 12 cycles was run. TCRdb re-analysed the 5' RACE reads in MiXCR, keeping a single row per CDR3 protein. In the table there are roughly 1.5 million distinct CDR3 sequences, roughly two fifths of which are singletons. The chain combines TRBV10-2 with TRBJ2-7, with D possibly TRBD1 on 6 matching bases. Material: blood. The receptor's source is a woman aged 18-29 years in good health. Here the CDR3 reads CASADPGTPSYEQYF. The CDR3 region has the DNA TGCGCCAGTGCCGACCCCGGGACACCCTCCTACGAGCAGTACTTC.